This entry describes one T cell receptor (beta chain). This specimen comes from a study of blood T cell repertoires in COVID-19. Clones were sequenced by immunoSEQ multiplex PCR, and TCRdb holds only the in-frame ones, with some missing. Of 35,000 to 45,000 clones listed, approximately 91% are singletons. The CDR3 runs 14 residues. V was cut by 1 base and J by 3 bases, with 7 bases left in between. Germline CDR1 MGHRA, CDR2 YSYEKL. The V and J genes are TRBV4-1 and TRBJ2-1; D is perhaps TRBD1 (6 bases). The sequenced sample was peripheral blood. The origin of this receptor is a human donor in a cohort sampled during active COVID-19. CDR3 DNA sequence: TGCGCCAGCAGCCAAGGGGGGCTCTACAATGAGCAGTTCTTC. Amino acids: CASSQGGLYNEQFF.